The entry below gives a single T cell receptor beta chain sequence along with its context. This entry is derived from a study of blood T cell repertoires in COVID-19. Study overall: The United States, Italy and Spain supplied acute and convalescent COVID-19 samples. Sources were T cells, B-cell-depleted T cells, or PBMCs; the material itself was cDNA or gDNA.

Original processing notes: Nucleated cell number was recorded as an estimate derived from reference gene primer amplification. The assay was immunoSEQ multiplex PCR, and TCRdb's table has in-frame clones only and misses some. The V and J calls and clone size are taken from that table; D and trimming were inferred from the DNA. The profile shows about 290,000 clones, approximately 86% of them singletons. The V gene's germline CDR1 is SEHNR and CDR2 FQNEAQ (reference sequence). With 8 bases removed from V and 2 bases from J, the gap between germline ends came to 16 bases. CDR3 length: 15 residues. Input material: peripheral blood. The sequence came from a woman aged 45-65 years with active or convalescent COVID-19. V gene TRBV7-9 combines with J gene TRBJ2-1, with D tentatively TRBD2 (7 bases). DNA of the CDR3: TGTGCCAGCCTCGCGGGGGCGAGTACCTACAATGAGCAGTTCTTC. Its protein is CASLAGASTYNEQFF.